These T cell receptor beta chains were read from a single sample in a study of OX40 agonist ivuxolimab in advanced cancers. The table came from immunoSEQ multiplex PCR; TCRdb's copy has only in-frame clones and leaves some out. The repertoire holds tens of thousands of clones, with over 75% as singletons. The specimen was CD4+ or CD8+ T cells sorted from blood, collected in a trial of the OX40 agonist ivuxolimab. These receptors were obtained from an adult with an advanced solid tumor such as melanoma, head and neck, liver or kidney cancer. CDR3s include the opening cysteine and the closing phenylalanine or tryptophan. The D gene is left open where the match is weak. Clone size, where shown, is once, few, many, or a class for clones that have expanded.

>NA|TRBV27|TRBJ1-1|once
TGTGCCAGCAGTTTTTCCTCGGGGTCGTTGAACACTGAAGCTTTCTTT
CASSFSSGSLNTEAFF
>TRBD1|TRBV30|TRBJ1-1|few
TGTGCCTGGCGGGACAGGGTGAACACTGAAGCTTTCTTT
CAWRDRVNTEAFF
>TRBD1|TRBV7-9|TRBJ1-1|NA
TGTGCCAGCAGCTTGACAGGGACTGAAGCTTTCTTT
CASSLTGTEAFF
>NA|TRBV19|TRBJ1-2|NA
TGTGCCAGTAGTATTCCCCTCCAGGGTAACTATGGCTACACCTTC
CASSIPLQGNYGYTF
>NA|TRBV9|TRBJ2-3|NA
TGTGCCAGCAGCGCTCTCAATACGCAGTATTTT
CASSALNTQYF
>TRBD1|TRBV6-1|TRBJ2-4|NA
TGTGCCAGCAGTTCCGGGACAGTCGTCAAAAACATTCAGTACTTC
CASSSGTVVKNIQYF
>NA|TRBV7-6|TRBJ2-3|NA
TGTGCCAGCAGCCCCAGTTTCGCGTTCACAGATACGCAGTATTTT
CASSPSFAFTDTQYF
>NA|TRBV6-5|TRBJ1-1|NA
TGTGCCAGCAGTTACTCGCAGGGCCTGAACACTGAAGCTTTCTTT
CASSYSQGLNTEAFF
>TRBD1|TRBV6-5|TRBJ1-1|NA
TGTGCCAGCAGCCCCGGGACAGGGAGCTTTGAAGCTTTCTTT
CASSPGTGSFEAFF
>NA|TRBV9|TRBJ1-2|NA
TGTGCCAGCAGCCCCGTAGAATACGGACGTAATGGCTACACCTTC
CASSPVEYGRNGYTF
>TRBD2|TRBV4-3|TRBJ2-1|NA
TGCGCCAGCAGCTGGGGACTAGCGGGAGTGAATGAGCAGTTCTTC
CASSWGLAGVNEQFF
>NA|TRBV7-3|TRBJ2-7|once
TGTGCCAGCAGCCCAATGGGCGGTGGGAGCTACGAGCAGTACTTC
CASSPMGGGSYEQYF
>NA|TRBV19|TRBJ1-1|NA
TGTGCCAGTAGTATAACTGGGGGGAACACTGAAGCTTTCTTT
CASSITGGNTEAFF
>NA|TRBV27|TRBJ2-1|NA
TGTGCCAGTCAGGGATACAATGAGCAGTTCTTC
CASQGYNEQFF
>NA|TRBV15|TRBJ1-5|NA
TGTGCCACCAGCAGGAACCCTCTTAGCAATCAGCCCCAGCATTTT
CATSRNPLSNQPQHF
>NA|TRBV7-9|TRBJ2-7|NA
TGTGCCAGCAGCTTAGTGCAATGGGAAGAGCAGTACTTC
CASSLVQWEEQYF
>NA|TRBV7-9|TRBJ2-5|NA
TGTGCCAGCAGCTCAGGAGTCTTAAATTCAGAGACCCAGTACTTC
CASSSGVLNSETQYF
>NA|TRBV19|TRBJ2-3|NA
TGTGCCAGTAGATTGTCCCCCTCGATTGGGGATACGCAGTATTTT
CASRLSPSIGDTQYF
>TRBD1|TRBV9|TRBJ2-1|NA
TGTGCCAGCAGCGTGTGGGACAGGGTGGATGAGCAGTTCTTC
CASSVWDRVDEQFF
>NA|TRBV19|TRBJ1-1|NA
TGTGCCAGTAAAGAGGGGGAGGTCAACACTGAAGCTTTCTTT
CASKEGEVNTEAFF
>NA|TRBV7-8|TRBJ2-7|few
TGTGCCAGCAGTCCAACACCGTACGAGCAGTACTTC
CASSPTPYEQYF
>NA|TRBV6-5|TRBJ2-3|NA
TGTGCCAGCAGTGAGGGGGACGAGACAGATACGCAGTATTTT
CASSEGDETDTQYF
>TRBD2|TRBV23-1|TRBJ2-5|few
TGCGCCAGCAGGACTAGCTGCCAAGAGACCCAGTACTTC
CASRTSCQETQYF
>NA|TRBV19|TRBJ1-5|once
TGTGCCAGTAGTATATTCTCGGGGCAGTGGCCCCAGCATTTT
CASSIFSGQWPQHF
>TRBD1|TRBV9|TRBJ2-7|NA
TGTGCCAGCAGCTTCCGGGACAGGTCACCTTACGAGCAGTACTTC
CASSFRDRSPYEQYF
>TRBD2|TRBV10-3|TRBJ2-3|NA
TGTGCCATCAGTGGTCGAGCGGGAGGGCTCGGAGATACGCAGTATTTT
CAISGRAGGLGDTQYF
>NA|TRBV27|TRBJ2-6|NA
TGTGCCAGCAGTCCCCCGGTAGCACTACCCGGGAACTCTGGGGCCAACGTCCTGACTTTC
CASSPPVALPGNSGANVLTF
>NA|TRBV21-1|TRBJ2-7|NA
TGTGCCAGCAGCAAAGTCAGCGGGGAACAGTACTTC
CASSKVSGEQYF
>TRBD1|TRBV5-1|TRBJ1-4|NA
TGCGCCAGCAGCTTGAGGGGACAGGGCAACGAAAAACTGTTTTTT
CASSLRGQGNEKLFF
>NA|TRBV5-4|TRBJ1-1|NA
TGTGCCAGCAGCTTGACGGGGGTAGGGATGAACACTGAAGCTTTCTTT
CASSLTGVGMNTEAFF
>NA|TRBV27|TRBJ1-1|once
TGTGCCAGCAGTATAGCCGCGGTGTCGAACACTGAAGCTTTCTTT
CASSIAAVSNTEAFF
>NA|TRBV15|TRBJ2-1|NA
TGTGCCACCAGCAGAGATCCGGCAGGTAATGAGCAGTTCTTC
CATSRDPAGNEQFF
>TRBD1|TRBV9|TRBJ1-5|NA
TGTGCCAGCAGCGTGACAGGGAGTCTTAATCAGCCCCAGCATTTT
CASSVTGSLNQPQHF
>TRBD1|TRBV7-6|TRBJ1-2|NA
TGTGCCAGCAGCCCCAGGGGGTTTTCTTATGGCTACACCTTC
CASSPRGFSYGYTF
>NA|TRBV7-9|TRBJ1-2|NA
TGTGCCAGCAGCTTAGCCGTTACAGACAACTACCCGATCTATGGCTACACCTTC
CASSLAVTDNYPIYGYTF
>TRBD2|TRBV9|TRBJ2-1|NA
TGTGCCAGCAGCGTCCTGAGCGGGGGCCACAATGAGCAGTTCTTC
CASSVLSGGHNEQFF
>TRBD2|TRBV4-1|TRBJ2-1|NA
TGCGCCAGCAGCCTTCTAGCGGGTCCTAGCAATGAGCAGTTCTTC
CASSLLAGPSNEQFF
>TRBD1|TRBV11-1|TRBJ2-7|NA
TGTGCCAGCAGCGGGACAGGTCCTCGCGAGCAGTACTTC
CASSGTGPREQYF
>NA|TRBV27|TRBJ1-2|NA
TGTGCCAGCAGTTTGCGGCAGGAGAACCACTATGGCTACACCTTC
CASSLRQENHYGYTF
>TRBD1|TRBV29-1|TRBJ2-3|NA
TGCAGCGCTCGGACAGGCTACACAGATACGCAGTATTTT
CSARTGYTDTQYF
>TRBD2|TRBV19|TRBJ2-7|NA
TGTGCCAGTAGTATAGGTGGTAGCGGGGGCTACGAGCAGTACTTC
CASSIGGSGGYEQYF
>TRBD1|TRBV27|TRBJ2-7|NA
TGTGCCAGCAGGCACAGGGGACCCCCCTACGAGCAGTACTTC
CASRHRGPPYEQYF